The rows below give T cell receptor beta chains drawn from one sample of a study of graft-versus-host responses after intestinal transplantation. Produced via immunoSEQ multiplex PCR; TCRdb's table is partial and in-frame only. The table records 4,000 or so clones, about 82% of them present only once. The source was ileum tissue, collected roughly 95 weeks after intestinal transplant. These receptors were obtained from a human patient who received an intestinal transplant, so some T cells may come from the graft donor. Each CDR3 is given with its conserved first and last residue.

CDR3 protein: CASSPRPTTNEKLFF
CDR3 length: 15
V gene: TRBV6-5

CDR3 protein: CASSGRTAAGELFF
CDR3 length: 14
V gene: TRBV5-1

CDR3 protein: CASSPPVLGRAKGYGYTF
CDR3 length: 18
V gene: TRBV7-3

CDR3 protein: CASSLGTSITYEQYF
CDR3 length: 15
V gene: TRBV5-5

CDR3 protein: CASSQGLAGGRTGELFF
CDR3 length: 17
V gene: TRBV4-2

CDR3 protein: CASSPKGQSYQPQHF
CDR3 length: 15
V gene: TRBV19

CDR3 protein: CASSLEWNEQFF
CDR3 length: 12
V gene: TRBV5-4

CDR3 protein: CASSQDDLGQGYEQYF
CDR3 length: 16
V gene: TRBV4-1

CDR3 protein: CASSVLGGQFF
CDR3 length: 11
V gene: TRBV2

CDR3 protein: CTSRQVNGDNSPLHF
CDR3 length: 15
V gene: TRBV1

CDR3 protein: CSVEVNHNQPQHF
CDR3 length: 13
V gene: TRBV29-1

CDR3 protein: CASSETMISGNTIYF
CDR3 length: 15
V gene: TRBV2

CDR3 protein: CASSLESGGNYEQYF
CDR3 length: 15
V gene: TRBV7-2

CDR3 protein: CASSIRWTDTQYF
CDR3 length: 13
V gene: TRBV19

CDR3 protein: CASSDGTGGLKLFF
CDR3 length: 14
V gene: TRBV6-1

CDR3 protein: CASSIYNSPLHF
CDR3 length: 12
V gene: TRBV5-4

CDR3 protein: CASRSQETQYF
CDR3 length: 11
V gene: TRBV6-6

CDR3 protein: CATSRGGLNSYEQYF
CDR3 length: 15
V gene: TRBV15

CDR3 protein: CATNRRGGYTF
CDR3 length: 11
V gene: TRBV6-5

CDR3 protein: CASSLAPAGLQETQYF
CDR3 length: 16
V gene: TRBV5-1

CDR3 protein: CASSPGTAKDTEAFF
CDR3 length: 15
V gene: TRBV5-1

CDR3 protein: CASSPTTSGYNEQFF
CDR3 length: 15
V gene: TRBV18

CDR3 protein: CASRRQGHEQFF
CDR3 length: 12
V gene: TRBV19

CDR3 protein: CAISVGAKETQYF
CDR3 length: 13
V gene: TRBV10-3

CDR3 protein: CAISERGQGAGVYEQYF
CDR3 length: 17
V gene: TRBV10-3

CDR3 protein: CASSQGVLTDTQYF
CDR3 length: 14
V gene: TRBV4-1

CDR3 protein: CASSPDRGTEAFF
CDR3 length: 13
V gene: TRBV18

CDR3 protein: CASSQAMAGSLAYEQYF
CDR3 length: 17
V gene: TRBV4-1

CDR3 protein: CASSSQASYEQYF
CDR3 length: 13
V gene: TRBV7-9

CDR3 protein: CAWSLWAFGSGANVLTF
CDR3 length: 17
V gene: TRBV30

CDR3 protein: CATKAGGTIGTDTQYF
CDR3 length: 16
V gene: TRBV10-3

CDR3 protein: CASSAWDMEETQYF
CDR3 length: 14
V gene: TRBV10-2

CDR3 protein: CASSLAGRVLFF
CDR3 length: 12
V gene: TRBV5-6

CDR3 protein: CASRGRGATYNEQFF
CDR3 length: 15
V gene: TRBV2

CDR3 protein: CASSQETARPAGELFF
CDR3 length: 16
V gene: TRBV4-1

CDR3 protein: CASSLKRQPFNYGYTF
CDR3 length: 16
V gene: TRBV27

CDR3 protein: CASSPQGSYEQYF
CDR3 length: 13
V gene: TRBV19

CDR3 protein: CASSLNHQETQYF
CDR3 length: 13
V gene: TRBV11-3

CDR3 protein: CASSTRQGIYEQYF
CDR3 length: 14
V gene: TRBV14

CDR3 protein: CSVEGKEGNTDTQYF
CDR3 length: 15
V gene: TRBV29-1

CDR3 protein: CASSLASGGANTGELFF
CDR3 length: 17
V gene: TRBV5-1

CDR3 protein: CASSPPSGSFNSPLHF
CDR3 length: 16
V gene: TRBV4-1

CDR3 protein: CAINGAAADTQYF
CDR3 length: 13
V gene: TRBV10-3

CDR3 protein: CASSYDAAGFYEQYF
CDR3 length: 15
V gene: TRBV6-5

CDR3 protein: CASARDTEETQYF
CDR3 length: 13
V gene: TRBV6-4

CDR3 protein: CASGPALGGLINTIYF
CDR3 length: 16
V gene: TRBV27

CDR3 protein: CASSQERIAGAYEQYF
CDR3 length: 16
V gene: TRBV4-2

CDR3 protein: CASSFVHEQYF
CDR3 length: 11
V gene: TRBV11-2

CDR3 protein: CASTPGQVYGYTF
CDR3 length: 13
V gene: TRBV19

CDR3 protein: CASSVAGFNTGELFF
CDR3 length: 15
V gene: TRBV2

CDR3 protein: CASSFGQLYNSPLHF
CDR3 length: 15
V gene: TRBV27

CDR3 protein: CASSVGGREAFF
CDR3 length: 12
V gene: TRBV2

CDR3 protein: CASSLGSTQETQYF
CDR3 length: 14
V gene: TRBV5-1

CDR3 protein: CASTGEANTGELFF
CDR3 length: 14
V gene: TRBV2

CDR3 protein: CASSEDPGHNSPLHF
CDR3 length: 15
V gene: TRBV6-1